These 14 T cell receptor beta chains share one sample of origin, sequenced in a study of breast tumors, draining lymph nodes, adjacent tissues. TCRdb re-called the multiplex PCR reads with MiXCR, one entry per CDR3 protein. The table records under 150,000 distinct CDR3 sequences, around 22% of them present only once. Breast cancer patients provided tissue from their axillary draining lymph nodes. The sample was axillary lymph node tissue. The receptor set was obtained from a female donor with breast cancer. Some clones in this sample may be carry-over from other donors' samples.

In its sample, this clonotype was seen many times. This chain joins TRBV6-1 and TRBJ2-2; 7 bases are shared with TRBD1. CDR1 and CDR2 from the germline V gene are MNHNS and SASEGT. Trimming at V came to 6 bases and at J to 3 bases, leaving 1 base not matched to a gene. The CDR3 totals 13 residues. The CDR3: CASSGTDTGELFF. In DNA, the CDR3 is TGTGCCAGCAGCGGGACAGACACCGGGGAGCTGTTTTTT.

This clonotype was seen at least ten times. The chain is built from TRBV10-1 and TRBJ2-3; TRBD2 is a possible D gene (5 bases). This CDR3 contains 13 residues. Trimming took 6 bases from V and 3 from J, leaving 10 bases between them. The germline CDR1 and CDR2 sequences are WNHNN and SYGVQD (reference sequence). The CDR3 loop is CASRNSGTDTQYF. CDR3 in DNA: TGCGCCAGCAGGAATTCGGGAACAGATACGCAGTATTTT.

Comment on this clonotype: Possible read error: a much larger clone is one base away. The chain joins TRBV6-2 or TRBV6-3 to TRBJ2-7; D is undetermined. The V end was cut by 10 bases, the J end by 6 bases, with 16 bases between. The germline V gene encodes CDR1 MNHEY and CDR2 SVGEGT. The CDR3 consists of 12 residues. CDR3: CATTSSTREQYF. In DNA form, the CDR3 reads TGTGCCACCACCTCTTCTACACGCGAGCAGTACTTC.

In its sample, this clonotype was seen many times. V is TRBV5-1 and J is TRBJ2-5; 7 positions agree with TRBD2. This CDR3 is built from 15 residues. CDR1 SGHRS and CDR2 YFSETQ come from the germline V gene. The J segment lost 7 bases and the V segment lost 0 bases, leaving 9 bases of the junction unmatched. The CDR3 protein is CASSLEREREGTQYF. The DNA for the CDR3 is TGCGCCAGCAGCTTGGAGCGGGAACGGGAAGGGACCCAGTACTTC.

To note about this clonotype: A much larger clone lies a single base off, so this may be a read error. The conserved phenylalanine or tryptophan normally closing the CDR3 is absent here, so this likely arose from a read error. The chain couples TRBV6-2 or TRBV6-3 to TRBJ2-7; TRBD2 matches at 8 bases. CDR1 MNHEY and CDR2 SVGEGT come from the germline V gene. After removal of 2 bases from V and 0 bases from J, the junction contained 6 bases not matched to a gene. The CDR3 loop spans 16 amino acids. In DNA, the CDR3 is TGTGCCAGCAGTTACCCGCTAGCGGGTTACTCCTACGAGCAGTACTCC. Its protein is CASSYPLAGYSYEQYS.

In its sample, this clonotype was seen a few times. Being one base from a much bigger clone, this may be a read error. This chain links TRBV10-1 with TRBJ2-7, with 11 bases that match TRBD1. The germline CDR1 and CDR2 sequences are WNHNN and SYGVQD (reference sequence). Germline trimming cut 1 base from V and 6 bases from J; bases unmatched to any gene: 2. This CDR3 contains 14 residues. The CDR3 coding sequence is TGCGCCAGCAGTGAGTTGGGACAGGGGGGCGAGCAGTACTTC. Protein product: CASSELGQGGEQYF.

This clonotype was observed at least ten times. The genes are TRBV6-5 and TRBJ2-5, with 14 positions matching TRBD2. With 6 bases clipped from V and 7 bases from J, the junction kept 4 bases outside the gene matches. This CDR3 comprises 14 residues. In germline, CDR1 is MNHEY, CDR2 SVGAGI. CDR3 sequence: CASRIGLAGGTQYF. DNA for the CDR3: TGTGCCAGCAGAATCGGACTAGCGGGGGGGACCCAGTACTTC.

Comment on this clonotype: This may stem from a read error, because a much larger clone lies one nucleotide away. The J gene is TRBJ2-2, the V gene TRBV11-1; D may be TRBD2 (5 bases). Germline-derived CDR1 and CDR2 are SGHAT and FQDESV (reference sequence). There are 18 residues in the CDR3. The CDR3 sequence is CARSLRHTSGMNTGELFF. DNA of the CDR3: TGTGCCCGCAGCTTACGTCATACCAGCGGCATGAACACCGGGGAGCTGTTTTTT. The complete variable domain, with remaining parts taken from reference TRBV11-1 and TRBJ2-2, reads EAEVAQSPRYKITEKSQAVAFWCDPISGHATLYWYRQILGQGPELLVQFQDESVVDDSQLPKDRFSAERLKGVDSTLKIQPAELGDSAMYLCARSLRHTSGMNTGELFFGEGSRLTVL.

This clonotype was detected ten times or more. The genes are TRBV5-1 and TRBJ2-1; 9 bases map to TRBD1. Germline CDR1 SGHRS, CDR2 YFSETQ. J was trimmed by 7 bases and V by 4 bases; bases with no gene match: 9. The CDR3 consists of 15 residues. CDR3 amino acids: CASSGTGKGGNEQFF. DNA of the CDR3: TGCGCCAGCAGCGGGACAGGGAAAGGGGGGAATGAGCAGTTCTTC.

Here the CDR3 DNA reads TGCGCCAGCAGCTTGGGTACTACTAATGAAAAACTGTTTTTT. Amino acids: CASSLGTTNEKLFF. V and J are TRBV5-1 and TRBJ1-4; D gene unclear. Trimming stripped 0 bases from V and 2 bases from J, with 5 bases between. Germline V gives CDR1 SGHRS, CDR2 YFSETQ. The CDR3 spans 14 residues.

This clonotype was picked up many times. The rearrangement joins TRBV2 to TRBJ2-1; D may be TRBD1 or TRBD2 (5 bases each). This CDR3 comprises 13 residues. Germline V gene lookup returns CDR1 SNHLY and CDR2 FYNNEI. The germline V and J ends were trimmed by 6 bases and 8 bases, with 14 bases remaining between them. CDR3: CASSWGRGDEQFF. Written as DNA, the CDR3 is TGTGCCAGCAGCTGGGGGAGAGGGGATGAGCAGTTCTTC.

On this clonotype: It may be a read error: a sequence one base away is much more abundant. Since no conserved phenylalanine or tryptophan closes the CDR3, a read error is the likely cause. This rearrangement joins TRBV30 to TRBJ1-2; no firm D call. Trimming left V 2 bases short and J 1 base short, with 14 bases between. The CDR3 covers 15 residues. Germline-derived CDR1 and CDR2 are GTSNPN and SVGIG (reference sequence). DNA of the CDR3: TGTGCCTGGAGTATCTCCGGGATCCTTAACTATGGCTACACCCTC. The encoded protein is CAWSISGILNYGYTL.

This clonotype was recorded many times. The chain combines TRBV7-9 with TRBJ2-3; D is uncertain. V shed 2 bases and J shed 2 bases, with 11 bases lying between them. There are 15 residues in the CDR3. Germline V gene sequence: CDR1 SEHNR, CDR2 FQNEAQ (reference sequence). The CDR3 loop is CASSLLRVSTDTQYF. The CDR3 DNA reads TGTGCCAGCAGCTTATTACGAGTCTCCACAGATACGCAGTATTTT.

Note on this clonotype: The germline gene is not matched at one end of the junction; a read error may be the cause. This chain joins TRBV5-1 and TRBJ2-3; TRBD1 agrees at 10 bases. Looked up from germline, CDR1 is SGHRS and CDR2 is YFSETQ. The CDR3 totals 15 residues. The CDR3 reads CANSTGTGGTDTQYF. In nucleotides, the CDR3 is TGCGCCAACAGCACCGGGACAGGGGGCACAGATACGCAGTATTTT.